The clone carrying this T cell receptor gamma chain appeared a few times. The antigen is not known. This is likely an artifact of a read error, given a far larger clone one base away. The same CDR3 is also encoded by other DNA sequences in this sample. Germline CDR1 and CDR2: GITISATS and ISYDGTV (reference sequence). The CDR3 is 11 amino acids. The source of the sample is a study of γδ T cells in repeated Plasmodium falciparum infection. Bulk repertoires came from Vgamma9/Vdelta2+ or Vdelta2-negative gammadelta T cells flow-sorted from PBMC. TCRdb re-processed the multiplex PCR reads via CATT. The profile covers roughly 5,000 gamma-chain clones, with around 3% appearing a single time and under 35% taken by the ten largest. The study, taken as a whole, reports: Over time and infection, Vgamma9/Vdelta2+ repertoires remained highly stable and polyclonal.

Sequenced sample: gamma-delta T cells from blood. This TCR was sampled from a pool of human donors (malaria-infected and uninfected, not separated). The chain couples TRGV9 to TRGJ1 or TRGJ2. TCRdb records no J gene; here it was assigned by comparing the DNA to germline. In DNA form, the CDR3 reads TGTGCCCTGTGGGAGGTGTTGAAGAAACTCTTT. Its protein is CALWEVLKKLF.